The next 20 T cell receptor beta chains were all read from a single sample in a study of monozygotic twins with inflammatory bowel disease. One entry per CDR3 protein, without DNA, is what TCRdb gives after re-calling the 5' RACE reads. This sample's table reports approximately 160,000 distinct CDR3 sequences. Specimen: blood. The receptors come from a human donor with ulcerative colitis or Crohn's disease, or a healthy co-twin of an affected twin (not recorded which).

The chain's CDR3 is CASSLGGVEQYF. The V and J genes are TRBV5-5 and TRBJ2-7; lacking DNA, the TRBD1 call made by TCRdb goes unchecked. There are 12 residues in the CDR3. The germline gives CDR1 SGHKS, CDR2 YYEKEE (reference sequence).

This rearrangement joins TRBV20-1 to TRBJ1-1; the D call from TCRdb, TRBD1, cannot be confirmed without DNA. The CDR3 covers 14 residues. The germline gives CDR1 DFQATT, CDR2 SNEGSKA (reference sequence). The chain's CDR3 is CSALRGQANTEAFF.

The chain has TRBV20-1 and TRBJ1-6. CDR1 and CDR2 (germline): DFQATT, SNEGSKA (reference sequence). This CDR3 is built from 15 residues. The CDR3: CSARFRLNLNSPLHF.

The chain has TRBV6-4 and TRBJ2-1; checking the TCRdb D call of TRBD2 is not possible without DNA. This CDR3 region has 19 residues. Germline CDR1 is MRHNA and CDR2 is SNTAGT. The CDR3 sequence is CASSLRTSGMASSYNEQFF.

This chain links TRBV5-6 with TRBJ1-1; TCRdb returns TRBD1, unconfirmable since there is no DNA. Germline lookup yields CDR1 SGHDT and CDR2 YYEEEE. This CDR3 contains 16 residues. The CDR3 sequence: CASSLPGQGMNTEAFF.

The chain has TRBV18 and TRBJ2-2. The germline V gene has CDR1 KGHSH and CDR2 LQKENI. The CDR3 runs to 15 residues. CDR3 sequence reads: CASSPRLSNTGELFF.

The chain combines TRBV10-2 with TRBJ1-5. Germline V lookup: CDR1 WSHSY, CDR2 SAAADI. This CDR3 contains 14 residues. CDR3 protein: CASSEFFKNQPQHF.

The genes are TRBV5-1 and TRBJ2-7; lacking DNA, the TRBD1 call made by TCRdb goes unchecked. Germline-derived CDR1 and CDR2 are SGHRS and YFSETQ. The CDR3 runs 15 residues. This chain's CDR3 is CASRAAPTGPHEQYF.

This CDR3 is CASTPGGLLTNEKLFF. The V gene is TRBV12-3 or TRBV12-4, the J gene TRBJ1-4; TCRdb calls TRBD1, which cannot be checked without DNA. This CDR3 spans 16 amino acids.

The V and J genes are TRBV7-3 and TRBJ1-1; the D gene TCRdb calls, TRBD1, cannot be checked with no DNA. This CDR3 region has 15 residues. Looked up from germline, CDR1 is SGHTA and CDR2 is FQGTGA. The CDR3 region is CASSLRFAGDTEAFF.

The chain couples TRBV5-5 to TRBJ1-2; without DNA, the TCRdb call of TRBD1 cannot be checked. This CDR3 comprises 13 residues. The germline V gene encodes CDR1 SGHKS and CDR2 YYEKEE (reference sequence). The CDR3 sequence: CASSWGGRIGYTF.

The chain combines TRBV5-1 with TRBJ1-6. The germline V gene encodes CDR1 SGHRS and CDR2 YFSETQ. This CDR3 region has 15 residues. CDR3 protein: CASSQDRVNNSPLHF.

V and J are TRBV5-4 and TRBJ1-1; the D gene TCRdb calls, TRBD1, cannot be checked with no DNA. Per germline, CDR1 SGHNT and CDR2 YYREEE (reference sequence). This CDR3 contains 16 residues. The CDR3 is CASSLAGVTGTPGAFF.

CDR3: CSVVVGTNGYTF. V is TRBV29-1 and J is TRBJ1-2; TCRdb designates TRBD1, a call that cannot be tested without DNA. Per the germline V gene, CDR1 is SQVTM and CDR2 is ANQGSEA. CDR3 length: 12 amino acids.

The V gene is TRBV11-2, the J gene TRBJ2-5; TCRdb's assignment of TRBD1 cannot be checked, as there is no DNA. The CDR3 is made up of 13 amino acids. The germline V gene has CDR1 SGHAT and CDR2 FQNNGV. The CDR3 reads CASSWGTQETQYF.

This chain joins TRBV6-2 or TRBV6-3 and TRBJ1-5; TCRdb names TRBD1, which stays unverified in the absence of DNA. Germline V gives CDR1 MNHEY, CDR2 SVGEGT. The CDR3 length is 15 residues. The CDR3 loop reads CASTTSGASPWPQHF.

The rearrangement uses TRBV18 and TRBJ1-2; TCRdb indicates TRBD1, and absent DNA this call remains unverified. The CDR3 is made up of 11 amino acids. Germline lookup yields CDR1 KGHSH and CDR2 LQKENI. The CDR3 sequence: CASRQGYGYTF.

V is TRBV5-1 and J is TRBJ2-3; the D call of TRBD2 rests on TCRdb alone, since no DNA is present to check it. Germline V gene sequence: CDR1 SGHRS, CDR2 YFSETQ. The CDR3 has 19 residues. CDR3: CASSWGTSGSAQPPDTQYF.

V is TRBV30 and J is TRBJ2-1; without DNA, the TCRdb call of TRBD1 cannot be checked. The CDR3 contains 14 residues. Germline V gene sequence: CDR1 GTSNPN, CDR2 SVGIG (reference sequence). The CDR3 reads CAWNGAAVYNEQFF.

This chain joins TRBV6-5 and TRBJ2-5; TCRdb indicates TRBD1, and absent DNA this call remains unverified. CDR1 MNHEY and CDR2 SVGAGI come from the germline V gene. The CDR3 extends over 13 amino acids. The CDR3 region is CASRAGEWETQYF.